These T cell receptor beta chains were read from a single sample in a study of cytomegalovirus exposure and HLA in healthy donors. Only in-frame clones appear in the TCRdb table, and some are missing; sequencing was by immunoSEQ multiplex PCR. Seen here are 65,000 to 75,000 clones, approximately 95% observed once, and the top ten hold approximately 1.5%. Sequencing used PBMCs. The source of these receptors is a young man in good health and CMV-seropositive. The CDR3 runs from the conserved cysteine through the conserved F or W. The D gene is left open where the match is weak.

D: -; length: 14; J: TRBJ2-7; V: TRBV2; DNA: TGTGCCAGCAGTGAGAAACAGGGCGCCTACGAGCAGTACTTC; CDR3: CASSEKQGAYEQYF
D: -; length: 13; J: TRBJ2-1; V: TRBV9; DNA: TGTGCCAGCAGCGGTCTAGCGCCCAATGAGCAGTTCTTC; CDR3: CASSGLAPNEQFF
D: TRBD1; length: 15; J: TRBJ2-2; V: TRBV9; DNA: TGTGCCAGCAGCGCCCTCTCAGGGGGCCCCGGGGAGCTGTTTTTT; CDR3: CASSALSGGPGELFF
D: TRBD1; length: 13; J: TRBJ2-7; V: TRBV28; DNA: TGTGCCAGCAGAGAGACAGGGCGAGGCGAGCAGTACTTC; CDR3: CASRETGRGEQYF
D: -; length: 13; J: TRBJ1-5; V: TRBV27; DNA: TGTGCCAGCGGAGGGGTAAGCAATCAGCCCCAGCATTTT; CDR3: CASGGVSNQPQHF
D: -; length: 15; J: TRBJ1-5; V: TRBV23-1; DNA: TGCGCCAGCAGTCTCCTACAGGGAAGCAATCAGCCCCAGCATTTT; CDR3: CASSLLQGSNQPQHF
D: TRBD2; length: 15; J: TRBJ2-1; V: TRBV7-3; DNA: TGTGCCAGCAGCTGGGCGGGAGGGAAGTACAATGAGCAGTTCTTC; CDR3: CASSWAGGKYNEQFF
D: -; length: 13; J: TRBJ1-3; V: TRBV5-4; DNA: TGTGCCAGCAGCTTGGGAGGTGGAAACACCATATATTTT; CDR3: CASSLGGGNTIYF
D: -; length: 16; J: TRBJ1-5; V: TRBV4-1; DNA: TGCGCCAGCAGCCAAGAACCAGGGTCCCATCTGAGGCCCCAGCATTTT; CDR3: CASSQEPGSHLRPQHF
D: TRBD2; length: 14; J: TRBJ2-5; V: TRBV15; DNA: TGTGCCACCAGCAGAGCGGGAGGGGGAGAGACCCAGTACTTC; CDR3: CATSRAGGGETQYF
D: -; length: 14; J: TRBJ1-4; V: TRBV19; DNA: TGTGCCAGTGTCCCTGGGGCAGGGTCTGAAAAACTGTTTTTT; CDR3: CASVPGAGSEKLFF